The TCR beta chain under discussion was sequenced for a study of CD8 T cells in ankylosing spondylitis. This clonotype was counted a few times. Its antigen remains unidentified. Researchers built TCR beta libraries using quantitative 5'-RACE with molecular barcodes. TCRdb reprocessed the 5' RACE reads with MiXCR, giving one entry per CDR3 protein. Of 450,000 or so distinct CDR3 sequences detected, roughly 27% appear once; the ten largest clones hold about 0.92%. Trimming stripped 6 bases from V and 2 bases from J, with 18 bases between. This CDR3 is 16 amino acids long. Germline V gene data show CDR1 as KGHDR and CDR2 as SFDVKD. Study-level results: Earlier literature documents some of the motif variants in reactive arthritis synovial fluid and blood. Seemingly distinctive of ankylosing spondylitis blood was a TCR beta motif formed by eight highly homologous variants.

The V gene is TRBV24-1, the J gene TRBJ1-2; D gene ambiguous. The sample comprised blood, either unsorted or a sorted T cell fraction (not recorded which). The sequence was collected from a male donor with ankylosing spondylitis. CDR3 amino acids: CATSKPLPTLNYGYTF. In DNA form, the CDR3 reads TGTGCCACCAGTAAGCCCCTACCCACACTGAACTATGGCTACACCTTC.